This is a list of T cell receptor beta chains from one sample in a study of T-cell memory formation after mild COVID-19. TCRdb itself ran the 5' RACE reads through MiXCR, one entry per CDR3 protein. The profile covers about 470,000 distinct CDR3 sequences, with 25% appearing a single time and 12% taken by the ten largest. The sequencing sample was made of PBMCs or a T cell subset sorted from them (not recorded which). The origin of the receptors is an adult woman who had mild COVID-19 (a few samples of this study predate the infection). Cell type and time point are not known. CDR3s include the opening cysteine and the closing phenylalanine or tryptophan. A D gene is named only where the DNA matches it firmly. Clone size is shown for a subset of rows, as once, few, many or a class of expanded clone.

TRBJ2-7	NA	TRBV25-1	TRBD1	TGTGCCAGCAGCCGGGACAGGGTAGCCTACGAGCAGTACTTC	CASSRDRVAYEQYF
TRBJ2-7	NA	TRBV20-1	TRBD1	TGCAGTGCTAGAACCGGGACAGGGGCTTACGAGCAGTACTTC	CSARTGTGAYEQYF
TRBJ2-1	few	TRBV7-9	NA	TGTGCCAGCAGCTCGACGCGTGGGGGACCTGCAAACAATGAGCAGTTCTTC	CASSSTRGGPANNEQFF
TRBJ1-6	NA	TRBV5-1	TRBD1	TGCGCCAGCAGCGGGGACAGGCGTAATTCACCCCTCCACTTT	CASSGDRRNSPLHF
TRBJ2-4	NA	TRBV20-1	TRBD2	TGCAGTGCAAGCAGCGGGGTAGCCAAAAACATTCAGTACTTC	CSASSGVAKNIQYF
TRBJ2-7	NA	TRBV3-1	TRBD1	TGTGCCAGCAGCCAAGGGTTAGGACAGGGCTACGAGCAGTACTTC	CASSQGLGQGYEQYF
TRBJ1-1	NA	TRBV18	TRBD1	TGTGCCAGCTCACCCCCGGGGGACAGCATGAACACTGAAGCTTTCTTT	CASSPPGDSMNTEAFF
TRBJ2-7	NA	TRBV20-1	NA	TGCAGTGCCTCGGGATCTCACTACGAGCAGTACTTC	CSASGSHYEQYF
TRBJ2-7	NA	TRBV7-8	NA	TGTGCCAGCAGCTTAGTCAGTCCCTACGAGCAGTACTTC	CASSLVSPYEQYF
TRBJ1-2	few	TRBV19	TRBD1	TGTGCCAGCCGTAAAGGGACAGGGGGCCAGTATGGCTACACCTTC	CASRKGTGGQYGYTF
TRBJ1-2	few	TRBV15	TRBD1	TGTGCCACCAGCAGATTGGACAGGGCCGGCGGCTACACCTTC	CATSRLDRAGGYTF